The 10 T cell receptor beta chains below all came from one sample that was sequenced in a study of blood T cells in healthy people across ages. A sample-barcoded 5' primer and a J-beta primer mix were used in a second PCR of roughly 6 to 11 cycles. TCRdb fed the 5' RACE reads into MiXCR, producing one record per CDR3 protein. This table holds 1.5 million to 2 million distinct CDR3 sequences, roughly 52% found once. What was sequenced was blood. All receptors derive from a middle-aged woman in good health.

This clonotype was seen only a few times. The chain links TRBV10-3 to TRBJ2-1; the D gene is possibly TRBD2 (5 bases). Deletions cut 6 bases from V and 4 bases from J, with 10 bases between. The germline V gene has CDR1 ENHRY and CDR2 SYGVKD. The CDR3 has 13 amino acids. The CDR3 sequence is CAISGEAYNEQFF. For the CDR3, the DNA is TGTGCCATCAGCGGGGAAGCATACAATGAGCAGTTCTTC.

The J gene is TRBJ2-2, the V gene TRBV6-5; no definite D call. Germline V gene lookup returns CDR1 MNHEY and CDR2 SVGAGI. Trimming took 5 bases from V and 4 from J, leaving 14 bases between them. CDR3 length: 15 residues. CDR3 amino acids: CASSRPRAGTGELFF. Here the CDR3 DNA reads TGTGCCAGCAGTCGACCAAGGGCTGGCACCGGGGAGCTGTTTTTT.

This clonotype was found a few times. The rearrangement joins TRBV20-1 to TRBJ2-3; the D is unclear. The CDR3 sequence is 16 residues long. Germline CDR1 and CDR2: DFQATT and SNEGSKA (reference sequence). CDR3 bases: TGCAGAGCACCTATGGGTCGACGGGCTAAATCAGATACGCAGTATTTT. Translation gives CRAPMGRRAKSDTQYF.

This clonotype appeared a few times. The V and J genes are TRBV6-2 or TRBV6-3 and TRBJ2-3; the match to TRBD2 covers 7 bases. Germline assignment: CDR1 MNHEY and CDR2 SVGEGT. J lost 7 bases, V lost 2 bases, and 15 bases had no gene match. This CDR3 is built from 17 residues. The CDR3 coding sequence is TGTGCCAGCAGTTACCGCGTCGGGCGGGGGACCCTCAATACGCAGTATTTT. Amino acid sequence: CASSYRVGRGTLNTQYF.

In its sample, this clonotype was seen a few times. The chain combines TRBV7-9 with TRBJ2-1; TRBD2 matches 11 bases. The CDR3 totals 15 residues. Germline CDR1 is SEHNR and CDR2 is FQNEAQ (reference sequence). The trim removed 5 bases at V and 3 bases at J, leaving 3 bases unmatched. The CDR3 nucleotides read TGTGCCAGCAGCATTAGCGGGGGGGACTACAATGAGCAGTTCTTC. This encodes CASSISGGDYNEQFF.

V gene TRBV12-3 or TRBV12-4 combines with J gene TRBJ2-3, with 11 positions matching TRBD2. This CDR3 is built from 17 residues. Trimming cost V 7 bases and J 5 bases; bases outside gene matches: 14. The DNA for the CDR3 is TGTGCCAGCACCCCCGAACTAGCGGGGGTTCTGGAAGATACGCAGTATTTT. Amino acid sequence: CASTPELAGVLEDTQYF.

The chain has TRBV28 and TRBJ1-4; the D gene is possibly TRBD1 (6 bases). The CDR3 contains 16 residues. Trimming removed 3 bases from V and 0 bases from J, with 11 bases in between. CDR1 MDHEN and CDR2 SYDVKM come from the germline V gene. The CDR3 DNA sequence: TGTGCCAGCAGTTTCCTAAGGGGGGCAACTAATGAAAAACTGTTTTTT. It codes for CASSFLRGATNEKLFF.

The chain has TRBV29-1 and TRBJ2-2, with 10 bases fitting TRBD2. The germline gives CDR1 SQVTM, CDR2 ANQGSEA. The V and J ends lost 0 bases and 2 bases, in that order; junction bases with no gene match: 12. The CDR3 runs to 19 residues. The CDR3 protein is CSVEDRGSGGHHNTGELFF. DNA of the CDR3: TGCAGCGTTGAAGATCGAGGTAGCGGGGGGCACCATAACACCGGGGAGCTGTTTTTT.

This chain links TRBV6-2 or TRBV6-3 with TRBJ2-1; tentatively, D is TRBD2 (6 bases). Looked up from germline, CDR1 is MNHEY and CDR2 is SVGEGT. The CDR3 has 15 residues. The germline V and J ends were trimmed by 4 bases and 5 bases, with 15 bases remaining between them. The CDR3 here is CASSWASGRHNEQFF. In nucleotides, the CDR3 is TGTGCCAGCAGTTGGGCATCGGGGAGGCACAATGAGCAGTTCTTC.

The genes are TRBV27 and TRBJ2-3; 11 nucleotides line up with TRBD2. Trimming cost V 3 bases and J 1 base; bases outside gene matches: 6. This CDR3 comprises 17 residues. In germline, CDR1 is MNHEY, CDR2 SMNVEV (reference sequence). The CDR3 here is CASSLRGTSGRTDTQYF. In DNA, the CDR3 is TGTGCCAGCAGTTTGAGGGGGACTAGCGGTCGCACAGATACGCAGTATTTT.